This is a list of T cell receptor beta chains from one sample in a study of tumor and adjacent non-tumor tissue in lung cancer. TCRdb analysed the multiplex PCR reads with MiXCR anew, one entry per CDR3 protein. The table includes 43,000 or so distinct CDR3 sequences, 60% detected once. Material for sequencing was distant non-tumor lung tissue. The receptors shown here come from a middle-aged man with non-small cell lung cancer. CDR3s include the opening cysteine and the closing phenylalanine or tryptophan. Each record gives: clone size, J gene, V gene, D gene, CDR3 protein, CDR3 DNA. D genes are given only for firm matches. Clone size is given for some rows only: seen once, a few or many times, or a class if the clone is expanded.

clone size: many; J gene: TRBJ2-2; V gene: TRBV5-1; D gene: .; CDR3 protein: CASRNSTIGTGELFF; CDR3 DNA: TGCGCCAGCAGAAATTCTACTATAGGGACCGGGGAGCTGTTTTTT
clone size: few; J gene: TRBJ2-1; V gene: TRBV28; D gene: .; CDR3 protein: CASRTVNEQFF; CDR3 DNA: TGTGCCAGCCGGACTGTCAATGAGCAGTTCTTC
clone size: .; J gene: TRBJ2-2; V gene: TRBV11-2; D gene: .; CDR3 protein: CTSSSLRGPPGELFF; CDR3 DNA: TGTACCAGCAGTTCACTTCGGGGGCCGCCCGGGGAGCTGTTTTTT
clone size: .; J gene: TRBJ2-1; V gene: TRBV11-3; D gene: TRBD2; CDR3 protein: CASNLGRGEWGVDEQFF; CDR3 DNA: TGTGCCAGCAACTTAGGTCGGGGGGAGTGGGGTGTCGATGAGCAGTTCTTC
clone size: .; J gene: TRBJ1-1; V gene: TRBV11-1; D gene: TRBD1; CDR3 protein: CTSIPGTGDEALF; CDR3 DNA: TGTACCAGCATCCCCGGGACAGGGGATGAAGCTTTATTT
clone size: few; J gene: TRBJ1-5; V gene: TRBV28; D gene: .; CDR3 protein: CSSSPQGGSNQPQHF; CDR3 DNA: TGTTCCAGCAGTCCCCAGGGCGGAAGCAATCAGCCCCAGCATTTT
clone size: once; J gene: TRBJ2-7; V gene: TRBV29-1; D gene: .; CDR3 protein: CSVAEQGDDKQYF; CDR3 DNA: TGTAGCGTTGCGGAACAGGGAGATGACAAGCAGTACTTC
clone size: many; J gene: TRBJ2-7; V gene: TRBV7-9; D gene: .; CDR3 protein: CASSPLTETYEQYF; CDR3 DNA: TGTGCCAGCAGCCCACTGACAGAAACCTACGAGCAGTACTTC
clone size: .; J gene: TRBJ1-1; V gene: TRBV12-3/TRBV12-4; D gene: .; CDR3 protein: CASSSNRKNIEAFF; CDR3 DNA: TGTGCCAGCAGTTCTAACCGCAAGAACATTGAAGCTTTCTTT
clone size: medium-sized; J gene: TRBJ2-2; V gene: TRBV11-2; D gene: .; CDR3 protein: CASRQPGADTGELFF; CDR3 DNA: TGTGCCAGCAGACAACCAGGGGCGGACACCGGGGAGCTGTTTTTT